This TCR beta chain stems from a study of blood T cell repertoires in COVID-19. Authors' analysis steps: Amplification of reference gene primers provided the estimated nucleated cell counts. Data came from immunoSEQ multiplex PCR; TCRdb stores just in-frame clones and leaves some out. Clone size and the V and J calls come from that table; the DNA yielded D and trimming. The repertoire consists of some 38,000 clones, with over 65% occurring once and the leading ten covering 16%. In germline, CDR1 is SGHVS, CDR2 FQNEAQ. J lost 0 bases, V lost 5 bases, and 13 bases had no gene match. The CDR3 has 18 residues.

The rearrangement uses TRBV7-8 and TRBJ1-5; TRBD1 agrees at 7 bases. Material: peripheral blood. The receptor was derived from a man aged 70 or older with acute or convalescent COVID-19. CDR3 sequence: CASSRLDRDQYSNQPQHF. The DNA for the CDR3 is TGTGCCAGCAGCCGCCTAGACAGGGACCAATATAGCAATCAGCCCCAGCATTTT.